This T cell receptor (beta chain) was retrieved from a study of CD8 T cells in ankylosing spondylitis. Whole-study results and caveats: Relatively rare in peripheral blood, disease-linked clones were also CD8+. It appeared that ankylosing spondylitis blood was characterized by a TCR beta motif of several highly homologous variants.

Details on this clonotype: Its target is not known.

Making the TCR beta libraries involved quantitative 5'-RACE with molecular barcodes. TCRdb reprocessed the 5' RACE reads with MiXCR, giving one entry per CDR3 protein. The table lists approximately 350,000 distinct CDR3 sequences, 20% of them singletons, with roughly 14% in the top ten. This CDR3 has 15 residues. V gave up 3 bases and J gave up 4 bases; unmatched junction bases: 5. Looked up from germline, CDR1 is SGHAT and CDR2 is FQNNGV. This chain connects TRBV11-2 to TRBJ2-2; TRBD1 agrees at 7 bases. The specimen sequenced was blood, either unsorted or a sorted T cell fraction (not recorded which). The receptor was derived from a male donor with ankylosing spondylitis or in good health (not recorded which). The CDR3 sequence is CASSFGQGVTGELFF. In DNA form, the CDR3 reads TGTGCCAGCAGCTTTGGGCAGGGGGTCACCGGGGAGCTGTTTTTT.